These 27 T cell receptor beta chains were all obtained from the same sample, sequenced in a study of vaccination and CD4 T cells after COVID-19. Stated treatment: roughly 10-day PBMC culture with coronavirus spike peptide pools or control peptides (ViraFEST assay). The Oncomine TCR Beta short-read assay was applied to DNA of cultured CD4+ T cells. TCRdb used MiXCR to reprocess the PCR reads, holding one entry per CDR3 protein. The sample lists around 5,900 distinct CDR3 sequences; around 70% were seen once. What these receptors recognize is not known. The sample consisted of CD4+ T cells from blood, cultured in vitro. Receptor source: a human donor who had recovered from COVID-19.

The chain employs TRBV20-1 and TRBJ2-5; D may correspond to TRBD1 or TRBD2 (6 bases each). Between the trimmed V and J ends, which lost 0 bases and 5 bases, there was a span of 16 bases. CDR1 is DFQATT, CDR2 SNEGSKA, per germline (reference sequence). The CDR3 consists of 15 residues. CDR3 amino acids: CSARDPWGAWETQYF. The CDR3 DNA reads TGCAGTGCTAGAGATCCGTGGGGGGCCTGGGAGACCCAGTACTTC.

This clonotype has more than one count but fewer than ten. This chain's CDR3 is CASTGGRVFDGYTF. Written as DNA, the CDR3 is TGTGCCAGCACTGGGGGCAGGGTGTTCGATGGCTACACCTTC. The chain combines TRBV6-1 with TRBJ1-2; tentatively, D is TRBD1 (6 bases). This CDR3 comprises 14 residues. CDR1 and CDR2 (germline): MNHNS, SASEGT. The ends were cut back, 7 bases at V and 6 bases at J, with 18 bases in the middle.

The rearrangement links TRBV6-1 to TRBJ1-1; maybe TRBD1 (5 bases). Trimming shortened V by 3 bases and J by 5 bases, and 13 bases separated the two germline ends. The CDR3 runs to 14 residues. Germline CDR1 MNHNS, CDR2 SASEGT. The CDR3 bases are TGTGCCAGCAGTGATCGGTCAGGGATGACTGAAGCTTTCTTT. Translated: CASSDRSGMTEAFF.

The gene calls are TRBV6-1 and TRBJ1-3, with a possible D match to TRBD1 (6 bases). Between the trimmed V and J ends, which lost 5 bases and 2 bases, there was a span of 22 bases. The CDR3 covers 18 residues. CDR1 and CDR2 from the germline V gene are MNHNS and SASEGT. The CDR3 region is CASSLRGTTETAGNTIYF. As DNA, the CDR3 is TGTGCCAGCAGTCTTCGCGGGACAACAGAGACTGCTGGAAACACCATATATTTT.

V usage is TRBV6-5 and J usage is TRBJ2-7; D uncertain. The CDR3 runs 13 residues. The germline V and J ends were trimmed by 0 bases and 4 bases, with 7 bases remaining between them. Germline CDR1 reads MNHEY; CDR2 reads SVGAGI. CDR3 sequence reads: CASSYSLGYEQYF. The CDR3 nucleotides read TGTGCCAGCAGTTACTCGCTGGGGTACGAGCAGTACTTC.

This clonotype is medium-sized. The DNA of the CDR3 is TGTGCCTGGAAGACAGGGCTGGGCTACACCTTC. Translated, it gives CAWKTGLGYTF. This chain joins TRBV30 and TRBJ1-2, with TRBD1 matching 7 bases. The V segment lost 4 bases and the J segment 8 bases; nucleotides outside the gene matches: 4. The CDR3 consists of 11 residues. CDR1 is GTSNPN, CDR2 SVGIG, per germline (reference sequence).

The rearrangement links TRBV6-2 or TRBV6-3 to TRBJ1-5; maybe TRBD1 (6 bases). The CDR3 extends over 14 amino acids. Germline V CDR1 and CDR2: MNHEY, SVGEGT. V was pared by 6 bases and J by 3 bases, with 12 bases between. CDR3 residues: CASRLGGPNQPQHF. The CDR3 DNA sequence: TGTGCCAGCAGGCTGGGGGGGCCCAATCAGCCCCAGCATTTT.

This clonotype was picked up a small number of times. The chain couples TRBV7-9 to TRBJ1-2; D unclear. The V gene's germline CDR1 is SEHNR and CDR2 FQNEAQ (reference sequence). The CDR3 spans 15 residues. V lost 5 bases and J lost 5, with 18 bases in between. As DNA, the CDR3 is TGTGCCAGCAGCGCCGGACTCCCCGATGGGTATGGCTACACCTTC. Protein: CASSAGLPDGYGYTF.

The chain joins TRBV6-5 to TRBJ1-6; D uncertain. V lost 2 bases, J lost 1 base, and 3 bases lay in between. The CDR3 has 14 amino acids. CDR1 and CDR2 from the germline V gene are MNHEY and SVGAGI. The CDR3 DNA is TGTGCCAGCAGTTACGCGTCCTATAATTCACCCCTCCACTTT. Residues: CASSYASYNSPLHF.

The V call is TRBV2, the J call TRBJ1-5, with D tentatively TRBD1 (6 bases). CDR1 is SNHLY and CDR2 is FYNNEI in the germline V gene. The CDR3 totals 14 residues. The V gene lost 4 bases and the J gene lost 5 bases, with 12 bases spanning the gap. The CDR3 spells CASSGQGPYQPQHF. As DNA, the CDR3 is TGTGCCAGCAGTGGCCAGGGGCCCTATCAGCCCCAGCATTTT.

The V and J genes are TRBV12-3 or TRBV12-4 and TRBJ2-5; tentatively, D is TRBD2 (5 bases). CDR3 length equals 13 residues. Deletions cut 3 bases from V and 5 bases from J, with 10 bases between. DNA for the CDR3: TGTGCCAGCAGTTTGGCCGGCGGGGAGACCCAGTACTTC. The encoded protein is CASSLAGGETQYF.

The chain uses TRBV20-1 and TRBJ2-2, with D perhaps being TRBD1 or TRBD2 (5 bases each). The CDR3 totals 16 residues. Looked up from germline, CDR1 is DFQATT and CDR2 is SNEGSKA (reference sequence). The V and J ends lost 5 bases and 5 bases respectively, with 21 bases between them. CDR3 amino acids: CSAPLPGLAFTGELFF. CDR3 nucleotides: TGCAGTGCTCCCCTCCCGGGGCTAGCTTTTACCGGGGAGCTGTTTTTT.

The rearrangement uses TRBV15 and TRBJ1-5, with 8 bases lining up with TRBD1. CDR1 LNHNV and CDR2 YYDKDF come from the germline V gene (reference sequence). V lost 0 bases and J lost 6; bases outside the gene matches: 7. The CDR3 covers 16 residues. CDR3: CATSRDRPGGGQPQHF. In DNA form, the CDR3 reads TGTGCCACCAGCAGAGATCGGCCAGGGGGCGGTCAGCCCCAGCATTTT. The whole variable domain, filled in from reference TRBV15 and TRBJ1-5, reads DAMVIQNPRYQVTQFGKPVTLSCSQTLNHNVMYWYQQKSSQAPKLLFHYYDKDFNNEADTPDNFQSRRPNTSFCFLDIRSPGLGDTAMYLCATSRDRPGGGQPQHFGDGTRLSIL.

This chain connects TRBV19 to TRBJ2-5, with D possibly TRBD2 on 6 matching bases. The CDR3 length is 15 residues. Looked up from germline, CDR1 is LNHDA and CDR2 is SQIVND (reference sequence). The V end was cut by 5 bases, the J end by 1 base, with 14 bases between. The CDR3 nucleotides are TGTGCCAGTAGTCCCGGACTATCCTCCCAAGAGACCCAGTACTTC. It yields the protein CASSPGLSSQETQYF.

This clonotype was detected once. The chain couples TRBV20-1 to TRBJ2-1; D is perhaps TRBD2 (6 bases). CDR1 is DFQATT and CDR2 is SNEGSKA in the germline V gene (reference sequence). CDR3 size: 16 residues. The CDR3 sequence: CSGGVIQKSSYNEQFF. CDR3 in DNA: TGCAGCGGGGGTGTAATTCAGAAGAGCTCCTACAATGAGCAGTTCTTC.

This CDR3 is CSAITTENSPLHF. CDR3 bases: TGCAGTGCTATAACGACAGAAAATTCACCCCTCCACTTT. The chain employs TRBV20-1 and TRBJ1-6, with D possibly TRBD1 on 5 matching bases. CDR1 and CDR2 (germline): DFQATT, SNEGSKA (reference sequence). This CDR3 is 13 amino acids long. V dropped 4 bases and J dropped 7 bases, with 11 bases sitting between them.

The rearrangement links TRBV15 to TRBJ1-5; 8 nucleotides match TRBD1. CDR1 is LNHNV, CDR2 YYDKDF, per germline (reference sequence). The CDR3 spans 14 residues. The junction had 4 bases not matched to a gene; V was cut back by 3 bases and J by 6 bases. The CDR3 is CATSRDREAQPQHF. CDR3 bases: TGTGCCACCAGCAGGGACAGGGAGGCTCAGCCCCAGCATTTT.

This clonotype occurred a few times. A junction end diverges from the germline sequence, so it may reflect a read error. This chain connects TRBV19 to TRBJ1-6; D is undetermined. CDR1 is LNHDA and CDR2 is SQIVND in the germline V gene (reference sequence). The CDR3 contains 15 residues. The CDR3 DNA follows: TGTGCCAGTAGTCTAGAAAGGTCCGGAATCTCACCCCTCCACTTT. It encodes CASSLERSGISPLHF.

The genes are TRBV19 and TRBJ2-2; D is perhaps TRBD2 (6 bases). V dropped 2 bases and J dropped 0 bases, with 16 bases sitting between them. This CDR3 has 18 amino acids. Germline V CDR1 and CDR2: LNHDA, SQIVND (reference sequence). The CDR3 DNA follows: TGTGCCAGTAGTATATGGTTATGGCGGGGCGCGAACACCGGGGAGCTGTTTTTT. This sequence encodes CASSIWLWRGANTGELFF.

The V and J genes are TRBV7-2 and TRBJ2-7, with D tentatively TRBD2 (6 bases). The CDR3 consists of 15 residues. V was pared by 4 bases and J by 3 bases, with 16 bases between. Germline V gives CDR1 SGHTA, CDR2 FQGNSA. The CDR3 DNA follows: TGTGCCAGCAGCTATAACGGGGGACGGCACTACGAGCAGTACTTC. Protein product: CASSYNGGRHYEQYF.

The V gene is TRBV7-2, the J gene TRBJ2-5, with 8 positions matching TRBD2. Germline V gene data show CDR1 as SGHTA and CDR2 as FQGNSA. The CDR3 consists of 15 residues. J lost 4 bases, V lost 5 bases, and 9 bases had no gene match. Here the CDR3 DNA reads TGTGCCAGCAGCCCGGGGGGGGCCAAAAGAGAGACCCAGTACTTC. Translated, it gives CASSPGGAKRETQYF.

The chain recombines TRBV20-1 with TRBJ2-3, with 12 bases fitting TRBD2. Losses at the gene ends were 1 base for V and 5 bases for J; bases not matched to a gene: 7. CDR3 length: 16 amino acids. Germline CDR1 DFQATT, CDR2 SNEGSKA (reference sequence). The DNA of the CDR3 is TGCAGTGCTAGAGTCGCTAGCGGGGGGGCAGTAGATACGCAGTATTTT. Amino acids: CSARVASGGAVDTQYF.

V and J are TRBV27 and TRBJ2-3, with D possibly matching TRBD1 (6 bases). V shed 5 bases and J shed 5 bases, with 17 bases lying between them. In germline, CDR1 is MNHEY, CDR2 SMNVEV (reference sequence). This CDR3 is 15 amino acids long. CDR3 in DNA: TGTGCCAGCAGTGCGGTGGCAGGGGTCCAAGATACGCAGTATTTT. Protein sequence: CASSAVAGVQDTQYF.

The genes are TRBV2 and TRBJ2-6; TRBD1 agrees at 10 bases. CDR3 length: 16 amino acids. CDR1 SNHLY and CDR2 FYNNEI come from the germline V gene. The J segment lost 0 bases and the V segment lost 6 bases, leaving 2 bases of the junction unmatched. CDR3: CASRGQGSSGANVLTF. The DNA for the CDR3 is TGTGCCAGCAGGGGACAGGGGTCCTCTGGGGCCAACGTCCTGACTTTC.

This chain joins TRBV10-1 and TRBJ1-6; 7 bases fit TRBD1. With V trimmed by 4 bases and J by 5 bases, 2 bases remained unmatched. From germline, CDR1 is WNHNN and CDR2 SYGVQD (reference sequence). The CDR3 is made up of 14 amino acids. CDR3: CASSVGQNNSPLHF. CDR3 in DNA: TGCGCCAGCAGTGTGGGACAGAATAATTCACCCCTCCACTTT.

The J gene is TRBJ2-6, the V gene TRBV2; possibly TRBD1 for D (7 bases). V was pared by 8 bases and J by 1 base, with 15 bases between. The CDR3 sequence is 16 residues long. Germline loops: CDR1 SNHLY, CDR2 FYNNEI. The CDR3 loop reads CASAGTVSSGANVLTF. The CDR3 nucleotides read TGTGCCAGCGCGGGGACAGTGTCTTCTGGGGCCAACGTCCTGACTTTC.

On this clonotype: At one of its ends the junction is not consistent with the germline gene, which may arise from a read error. J is TRBJ1-2 and V is TRBV6-1; D remains unclear. CDR3 size: 12 residues. The V gene's germline CDR1 is MNHNS and CDR2 SASEGT. CDR3 in DNA: TGTGCCAGCAGTGAAACGAGGGTACGGCGGCCCTTC. Its translation: CASSETRVRRPF.